A selection of T cell receptor beta chains follows, all from one sample in a study of T cells in Graves' hyperthyroidism and ophthalmopathy. TCRdb analysed the multiplex PCR reads with MiXCR anew, one entry per CDR3 protein. The table lists 40,000 to 60,000 distinct CDR3 sequences, approximately 50% of them singletons. The specimen sequenced was peripheral blood or thyroid tissue (not recorded which). All receptors come from a man aged 18 to 29 with Graves' hyperthyroidism. Both conserved end residues are part of each CDR3. Each record gives: D gene, clone size, J gene, V gene, CDR3 protein, CDR3 DNA. D genes are given only for firm matches. Part of the rows lack a size; the others show once, few, many or a class for expanded clones.

>NA|NA|TRBJ2-7|TRBV29-1
CSVDEAGSYEQYF
TGCAGCGTTGATGAGGCGGGGTCCTACGAGCAGTACTTC
>TRBD1|NA|TRBJ2-5|TRBV29-1
CSVGDSPGETQYF
TGCAGCGTTGGGGACAGCCCAGGGGAGACCCAGTACTTC
>NA|NA|TRBJ2-3|TRBV7-9
CASSPQGDTQYF
TGTGCCAGCAGCCCCCAAGGAGATACGCAGTATTTT
>NA|NA|TRBJ1-5|TRBV2
CASSESENQPQHF
TGTGCCAGCAGTGAATCCGAAAATCAGCCCCAGCATTTT
>NA|NA|TRBJ1-1|TRBV7-2
CASSFPGPAFF
TGTGCCAGCAGCTTTCCGGGACCGGCTTTCTTT
>TRBD2|many|TRBJ2-3|TRBV7-3
CASSNGTSGGTITDTQYF
TGTGCCAGCAGCAATGGGACTAGCGGGGGGACGATCACAGATACGCAGTATTTT
>NA|NA|TRBJ1-5|TRBV5-1
CASSLSPRQPQHF
TGCGCCAGCAGCCTAAGTCCTCGTCAGCCCCAGCATTTT
>NA|NA|TRBJ1-2|TRBV7-7
CASSQSGRDDGYTF
TGTGCCAGCAGCCAGTCGGGGCGGGACGATGGCTACACCTTC
>TRBD1|many|TRBJ1-1|TRBV10-2
CASRQGAANTEAFF
TGCGCCAGCAGGCAGGGGGCTGCGAACACTGAAGCTTTCTTT
>NA|NA|TRBJ2-3|TRBV11-2
CASSLVENPTSTDTQYF
TGTGCCAGCAGCTTAGTTGAAAATCCGACTAGCACAGATACGCAGTATTTT
>TRBD1|few|TRBJ1-2|TRBV7-9
CASSLPGQAYGYTF
TGTGCCAGCAGCTTACCGGGACAGGCCTATGGCTACACCTTC
>TRBD1|many|TRBJ2-7|TRBV27
CASSLKGASYEQYF
TGTGCCAGCAGTTTAAAGGGGGCCTCCTACGAGCAGTACTTC
>NA|many|TRBJ2-7|TRBV18
CASSPSGLNSYEQYF
TGTGCCAGCTCACCAAGTGGATTGAACTCCTACGAGCAGTACTTC
>TRBD2|once|TRBJ2-5|TRBV7-9
CASTAGLAQGGESQYF
TGTGCCAGCACCGCAGGACTAGCGCAAGGGGGAGAGAGCCAGTACTTC
>NA|NA|TRBJ1-5|TRBV10-3
CAISEGDSNQPQHF
TGTGCCATCAGTGAGGGAGATAGCAATCAGCCCCAGCATTTT
>NA|medium-sized|TRBJ2-7|TRBV2
CASRKTGTYEQYF
TGTGCCAGCAGGAAAACAGGGACCTACGAGCAGTACTTC
>NA|NA|TRBJ2-7|TRBV7-2
CASRPADSYEQYF
TGTGCCAGCAGACCAGCCGACTCCTACGAGCAGTACTTC
>NA|many|TRBJ1-2|TRBV5-6
CASIIGGAEYPGLGGYTF
TGTGCCAGCATCATTGGGGGGGCCGAGTACCCGGGGCTAGGGGGCTACACCTTC
>TRBD1|once|TRBJ2-7|TRBV6-5
CAISEGTGAHSYEQYF
TGTGCCATCAGTGAGGGGACAGGGGCCCACTCCTACGAGCAGTACTTC
>TRBD1|once|TRBJ2-1|TRBV5-1
CASSSSGTGHNEQFF
TGCGCCAGCAGCTCCTCCGGGACAGGGCACAATGAGCAGTTCTTC
>NA|few|TRBJ1-2|TRBV7-2
CASSLGTDYGYTF
TGTGCCAGCAGCTTAGGGACCGACTATGGCTACACCTTC
>TRBD2|few|TRBJ2-5|TRBV7-9
CASSLVAGSETQYF
TGTGCCAGCAGCTTAGTAGCGGGGTCGGAGACCCAGTACTTC
>TRBD1|medium-sized|TRBJ2-7|TRBV7-9
CASSPTGYEQYF
TGTGCCAGCAGCCCGACAGGGTACGAGCAGTACTTC
>NA|many|TRBJ2-2|TRBV20-1
CLTLLNSWSTGELFF
TGCCTTACACTTCTGAACAGTTGGAGCACCGGGGAGCTGTTTTTT
>NA|NA|TRBJ1-1|TRBV10-3
CAIREDGNTEAFF
TGTGCCATCAGGGAAGACGGGAACACTGAAGCTTTCTTT
>NA|once|TRBJ1-1|TRBV29-1
CSVSRVDTEAFF
TGCAGCGTATCCAGGGTGGACACTGAAGCTTTCTTT
>NA|NA|TRBJ2-5|TRBV2
CASRRGVQETQYF
TGTGCCAGCAGACGGGGAGTCCAAGAGACCCAGTACTTC
>TRBD1|many|TRBJ2-2|TRBV5-5
CASRRQGEFNTGELFF
TGTGCCAGCAGACGGCAGGGGGAGTTTAACACCGGGGAGCTGTTTTTT
>NA|many|TRBJ2-6|TRBV29-1
CSVDGTTSSGANVLTF
TGCAGCGTTGACGGGACAACGTCCTCTGGGGCCAACGTCCTGACTTTC
>TRBD1|many|TRBJ2-7|TRBV14
CASSLDRAQQYF
TGTGCCAGCAGCCTAGACAGGGCCCAGCAGTACTTC
>NA|NA|TRBJ2-7|TRBV7-8
CASSLVGNPYEQYF
TGTGCCAGCAGCTTAGTAGGGAATCCCTACGAGCAGTACTTC
>TRBD1|few|TRBJ2-2|TRBV6-1
CASSEQGSGELFF
TGTGCCAGCAGCGAACAGGGGTCCGGGGAGCTGTTTTTT
>TRBD1|NA|TRBJ1-4|TRBV29-1
CSVGGGTSEKLFF
TGCAGCGTTGGAGGGGGCACTAGTGAAAAACTGTTTTTT
>TRBD2|many|TRBJ2-7|TRBV28
CASTLDGGTSKYEQYF
TGTGCCAGCACCCTCGACGGCGGGACTAGTAAGTACGAGCAGTACTTC
>TRBD1|few|TRBJ1-2|TRBV7-2
CASSPRDSHYGYTF
TGTGCCAGCAGCCCCCGGGACAGTCACTATGGCTACACCTTC
>NA|NA|TRBJ1-4|TRBV2
CASSADRTVMEKLFF
TGTGCCAGCAGCGCAGACAGAACCGTGATGGAAAAACTGTTTTTT
>TRBD1|NA|TRBJ1-2|TRBV2
CASSARGQAIYGYTF
TGTGCCAGCAGCGCTAGGGGACAGGCAATCTATGGCTACACCTTC
>NA|medium-sized|TRBJ2-7|TRBV7-6
CASSLAVLYEQYF
TGTGCCAGCAGCTTAGCAGTGCTCTACGAGCAGTACTTC
>TRBD1|NA|TRBJ2-7|TRBV29-1
CSLQGLTYEQYF
TGCAGCTTACAGGGGCTCACCTACGAGCAGTACTTC
>NA|many|TRBJ2-5|TRBV20-1
CSVGEEETQYF
TGCAGTGTAGGCGAAGAAGAGACCCAGTACTTC
>NA|few|TRBJ1-5|TRBV2
CASSESWGSNQPQHF
TGTGCCAGCAGTGAGTCGTGGGGTAGCAATCAGCCCCAGCATTTT
>TRBD1|NA|TRBJ1-1|TRBV10-3
CAIRSGGATEAFF
TGTGCCATCAGGTCAGGGGGCGCAACTGAAGCTTTCTTT
>NA|NA|TRBJ2-7|TRBV7-2
CASSRPGTETYEQYF
TGTGCCAGCAGCCGACCTGGGACGGAGACCTACGAGCAGTACTTC
>NA|many|TRBJ2-3|TRBV7-9
CASSDGRTSTDTQYF
TGTGCCAGCAGCGACGGACGGACTAGCACAGATACGCAGTATTTT
>NA|many|TRBJ2-5|TRBV4-3
CASSRVVQETQYF
TGCGCCAGCAGCCGAGTGGTCCAAGAGACCCAGTACTTC
>NA|NA|TRBJ2-3|TRBV6-2/TRBV6-3
CASRTPRAASTDTQYF
TGTGCCAGCAGGACACCCAGGGCAGCTAGCACAGATACGCAGTATTTT
>NA|NA|TRBJ2-7|TRBV7-9
CASSLLDTNEQCF
TGTGCCAGCAGCTTATTGGACACCAATGAGCAGTGCTTC
>NA|many|TRBJ1-5|TRBV6-1
CASSYGGYGDQPQHF
TGTGCCAGCAGTTACGGGGGGTATGGGGATCAGCCCCAGCATTTT
>NA|many|TRBJ2-7|TRBV7-8
CASSNNHGPRGPPYEQYF
TGTGCCAGCAGCAACAACCATGGACCCAGGGGTCCCCCCTACGAGCAGTACTTC
>NA|NA|TRBJ2-3|TRBV4-2
CASGRTSRLADTQYF
TGTGCCAGCGGCCGCACTAGTCGTTTGGCGGATACGCAGTATTTT
>NA|many|TRBJ1-2|TRBV20-1
CSGLAGSNYGYTF
TGCAGTGGATTAGCCGGCTCTAACTATGGCTACACCTTC
>TRBD1|NA|TRBJ1-2|TRBV7-8
CASSGYPGQGVSGYTF
TGTGCCAGCAGCGGGTATCCGGGACAGGGTGTGAGTGGCTACACCTTC
>NA|many|TRBJ2-3|TRBV11-2
CASSLGTVGDTQYF
TGTGCCAGCAGCTTAGGGACAGTAGGGGATACGCAGTATTTT
>TRBD1|once|TRBJ1-1|TRBV10-3
CAISRQGRQAAEAFF
TGTGCCATCAGTAGACAGGGGCGACAGGCGGCTGAAGCTTTCTTT
>TRBD1|NA|TRBJ1-2|TRBV10-3
CAISEDTGGAYGYTF
TGTGCCATCTCCGAGGATACAGGGGGCGCCTATGGCTACACCTTC
>NA|NA|TRBJ2-5|TRBV25-1
CASSEVGRAETQYF
TGTGCTAGCAGTGAAGTTGGGAGAGCAGAGACCCAGTACTTC
>NA|NA|TRBJ2-5|TRBV20-1
CSASEAAQETQYF
TGCAGTGCTTCGGAGGCGGCACAAGAGACCCAGTACTTC
>NA|NA|TRBJ2-2|TRBV7-9
CASSSNEGANTGELFF
TGTGCCAGCAGCTCTAATGAGGGTGCGAACACCGGGGAGCTGTTTTTT
>TRBD1|many|TRBJ1-6|TRBV10-3
CAISETGTGSNSPLHF
TGTGCCATCAGTGAGACCGGGACAGGGAGCAATTCACCCCTCCACTTT